This is a list of T cell receptor beta chains from one sample in a study of human T cells and chemical hapten exposure. TCRdb processed the RACE reads anew with MiXCR; each CDR3 protein has one entry. Of nearly 95,000 distinct CDR3 sequences in the sample, approximately 10% are singletons; the top ten hold under 2.5%. This sample comprised whole blood, obtained in connection with sensitization to the hapten diphenylcyclopropenone (DPC). Receptors were obtained from a man between 40 and 49 years old with alopecia areata. Some clones in this sample may be carry-over from other donors' samples. CDR3s include the opening cysteine and the closing phenylalanine or tryptophan. D genes are given only for firm matches. Rows give clone size only sometimes, using once, few, many, or a class for an expanded clone.

cdr3_aa cdr3_nt v_call d_call j_call clone_size
CASSSPDRGNYEQYF TGTGCCAGCAGCTCCCCGGACAGGGGCAATTACGAGCAGTACTTC TRBV7-9 TRBD1 TRBJ2-7 few
CASSLAGGVDTQYF TGTGCCAGCAGTCTAGCGGGAGGGGTAGATACGCAGTATTTT TRBV3-1 TRBD2 TRBJ2-3 few
CATRRTGQETQYF TGTGCCACCAGAAGAACAGGTCAAGAGACCCAGTACTTC TRBV15 NA TRBJ2-5 few
CASSRTTQGLAGGRYEQYF TGTGCCAGCAGCCGCACAACCCAGGGACTAGCGGGAGGCCGCTACGAGCAGTACTTC TRBV4-2 TRBD2 TRBJ2-7 NA
CASSRSEQGISEAFF TGTGCCAGCAGCCGCTCCGAACAGGGGATATCTGAAGCTTTCTTT TRBV4-2 TRBD1 TRBJ1-1 NA
CASSGLELVTDTQYF TGTGCCAGCAGCGGACTAGAGCTGGTCACAGATACGCAGTATTTT TRBV9 NA TRBJ2-3 NA
CSVESGANQPQHF TGCAGCGTTGAGTCAGGGGCCAATCAGCCCCAGCATTTT TRBV29-1 NA TRBJ1-5 NA
CACGQGTETQYF TGTGCCTGCGGACAGGGAACAGAGACCCAGTACTTC TRBV30 TRBD1 TRBJ2-5 few
CSVDGPEQFF TGCAGTGTTGACGGACCTGAGCAGTTCTTC TRBV20-1 NA TRBJ2-1 few
CARRGNTEAFF TGCGCCAGACGGGGAAACACTGAAGCTTTCTTT TRBV4-1 NA TRBJ1-1 NA
CASRRQGADGYTF TGTGCCAGCAGGAGACAGGGGGCAGATGGCTACACCTTC TRBV6-2/TRBV6-3 TRBD1 TRBJ1-2 few
CASTAPGGLGSNQPQHF TGTGCCAGTACCGCACCTGGGGGCTTGGGAAGCAATCAGCCCCAGCATTTT TRBV19 NA TRBJ1-5 many
CASSSPSYSAPSPTDTQYF TGTGCCAGCAGCTCCCCATCCTACAGCGCCCCCAGCCCCACAGATACGCAGTATTTT TRBV7-2 NA TRBJ2-3 few
CASSQEARAYNEQFF TGTGCCAGCAGCCAAGAGGCCCGTGCTTACAATGAGCAGTTCTTC TRBV3-1 NA TRBJ2-1 NA
CSVPGTSGYEQYF TGCAGCGTTCCCGGGACTAGCGGTTACGAGCAGTACTTC TRBV29-1 TRBD2 TRBJ2-7 few
CSAREGTYEQYF TGCAGTGCTAGAGAGGGGACCTACGAGCAGTACTTC TRBV20-1 NA TRBJ2-7 many
CSAISGANVLTF TGCAGTGCTATCTCTGGGGCCAACGTCCTGACTTTC TRBV20-1 NA TRBJ2-6 many
CASSQESGRDNEQFF TGCGCCAGCAGCCAAGAAAGCGGGAGGGACAATGAGCAGTTCTTC TRBV4-3 TRBD2 TRBJ2-1 NA
CASRRRLAGGEVTDTQYF TGTGCCAGCAGGCGCCGCTTAGCGGGAGGGGAGGTTACAGATACGCAGTATTTT TRBV7-2 TRBD2 TRBJ2-3 NA
CASSPSDTQYF TGTGCCAGCTCACCATCAGATACGCAGTATTTT TRBV18 NA TRBJ2-3 once
CASSLPDSNYGYTF TGTGCCAGCAGCCTCCCGGACTCCAACTATGGCTACACCTTC TRBV7-2 NA TRBJ1-2 NA
CASSPRTEAFF TGTGCCAGCAGCCCCCGCACTGAAGCTTTCTTT TRBV6-6 NA TRBJ1-1 NA
CASSRPSGRASRDTQYF TGTGCCAGCAGCCGACCTAGCGGGAGGGCCTCCCGCGATACGCAGTATTTT TRBV7-9 TRBD2 TRBJ2-3 NA
CASSLGEKYEQYF TGTGCCAGCAGTTTAGGCGAGAAATACGAGCAGTACTTC TRBV6-2/TRBV6-3 NA TRBJ2-7 many
CSAGRQSQETQYF TGCAGTGCCGGCCGGCAGTCTCAAGAGACCCAGTACTTC TRBV20-1 NA TRBJ2-5 NA
CASSKDNYNEQFF TGTGCCAGCAGTAAGGACAACTACAATGAGCAGTTCTTC TRBV12-3/TRBV12-4 NA TRBJ2-1 NA
CSVVARETQYF TGCAGCGTTGTGGCCCGAGAGACCCAGTACTTC TRBV29-1 NA TRBJ2-5 NA
CASSLGSPILLYF TGTGCCAGCTCGCTGGGGTCCCCCATTCTTCTGTACTTC TRBV6-2/TRBV6-3 NA TRBJ2-7 few
CASSQGNSYEQYF TGCGCCAGCAGCCAAGGAAATAGCTACGAGCAGTACTTC TRBV4-3 NA TRBJ2-7 few
CASSPPAVTDTQYF TGTGCCAGCAGCCCCCCGGCCGTCACAGATACGCAGTATTTT TRBV7-2 NA TRBJ2-3 NA
CASSLGGQNHPQHF TGTGCCAGCAGTTTAGGGGGACAGAATCATCCCCAGCATTTT TRBV12-3/TRBV12-4 TRBD1 TRBJ1-5 NA
CASSFGEGYTF TGCGCCAGCAGCTTTGGGGAAGGCTACACCTTC TRBV5-1 NA TRBJ1-2 NA
CASSQDVGGAFF TGTGCCAGCAGCCAAGATGTGGGGGGAGCTTTCTTT TRBV3-1 NA TRBJ1-1 NA
CASSRDRETSADTQYF TGTGCCAGCAGTCGGGATCGGGAGACCAGCGCAGATACGCAGTATTTT TRBV2 NA TRBJ2-3 NA
CASRIREGSTDTQYF TGTGCCAGCAGGATCCGGGAGGGAAGCACAGATACGCAGTATTTT TRBV6-5 TRBD2 TRBJ2-3 many
CASSYDGTGGSTDTQYF TGTGCCAGCAGTTACGACGGGACAGGGGGATCTACAGATACGCAGTATTTT TRBV6-2/TRBV6-3 TRBD1 TRBJ2-3 few
CSAREGAGNSPLHF TGCAGTGCTAGAGAGGGGGCTGGGAATTCACCCCTCCACTTT TRBV20-1 NA TRBJ1-6 many
CASSPGQVQETQYF TGTGCCAGCAGTCCGGGACAGGTTCAAGAGACCCAGTACTTC TRBV27 TRBD1 TRBJ2-5 NA
CASSYDRTGPETQYF TGTGCCAGCAGTTACGATAGGACAGGGCCAGAGACCCAGTACTTC TRBV6-2/TRBV6-3 TRBD1 TRBJ2-5 many
CSARGGLAGISYEQYF TGCAGTGCTAGAGGAGGACTAGCGGGGATATCCTACGAGCAGTACTTC TRBV20-1 TRBD2 TRBJ2-7 NA
CAWRPGNSNEQFF TGTGCCTGGAGACCCGGGAACTCAAATGAGCAGTTCTTC TRBV30 NA TRBJ2-1 many
CASIPSMNTEAFF TGTGCCAGCATTCCTAGCATGAACACTGAAGCTTTCTTT TRBV28 NA TRBJ1-1 few
CASGDTDTQYF TGTGCCAGCGGAGACACAGATACGCAGTATTTT TRBV7-2 NA TRBJ2-3 few
CASSATSYEQYF TGTGCCAGCAGCGCCACGAGTTACGAGCAGTACTTC TRBV7-2 NA TRBJ2-7 NA
CSAPLRAGPTDTQYF TGCAGTGCCCCCTTGAGAGCGGGCCCTACAGATACGCAGTATTTT TRBV20-1 NA TRBJ2-3 many
CASSLFAGGPSGANVLTF TGTGCCAGCAGTTTATTCGCGGGAGGGCCCTCTGGGGCCAACGTCCTGACTTTC TRBV28 TRBD2 TRBJ2-6 many
CASSRDRDRVRVNEKLFF TGTGCCAGCAGCCGCGACCGGGACAGGGTCCGTGTTAATGAAAAACTGTTTTTT TRBV6-1 TRBD1 TRBJ1-4 NA
CASSTRRRGVTDTQYF TGTGCCAGCAGTACACGTAGACGGGGGGTCACAGATACGCAGTATTTT TRBV27 TRBD2 TRBJ2-3 few